One sample yielded the 31 T cell receptor beta chains listed below, sequenced in a study of early T cells in non-severe SARS-CoV-2 infection. TCRdb reprocessed the 5' RACE reads via MiXCR and lists one record per CDR3 protein. Of 49,000 or so distinct CDR3 sequences in the sample, under 7% were seen once. The starting material was whole blood, obtained at baseline. Receptors originate from an adult who was a healthcare worker with PCR-confirmed SARS-CoV-2 infection or an uninfected control (not recorded which).

This clonotype was detected many times. The V gene is TRBV6-1, the J gene TRBJ1-2; the match to TRBD1 covers 8 bases. The CDR3 runs to 15 residues. J was trimmed by 6 bases and V by 1 base; bases with no gene match: 7. Germline values: CDR1 MNHNS, CDR2 SASEGT. CDR3 loop: CASSEEGQGWNGYTF. CDR3 nucleotides: TGTGCCAGCAGTGAAGAAGGACAGGGATGGAATGGCTACACCTTC.

This clonotype was observed at least ten times. The chain is built from TRBV7-2 and TRBJ2-3, with D tentatively TRBD1 (6 bases). There are 15 residues in the CDR3. Germline V lookup: CDR1 SGHTA, CDR2 FQGNSA. The germline V and J ends were trimmed by 7 bases and 5 bases, with 19 bases remaining between them. CDR3 DNA: TGTGCCAGCACCCAAACAGGGTTCAATGTAGATACGCAGTATTTT. It is translated as CASTQTGFNVDTQYF.

The CDR3 loop is CASRELAGGRTDTQYF. The CDR3 region has the DNA TGTGCCAGCAGGGAACTAGCGGGGGGCCGGACAGATACGCAGTATTTT. This rearrangement joins TRBV27 to TRBJ2-3; TRBD2 agrees at 12 bases. This CDR3 contains 16 residues. The V gene end was trimmed by 6 bases and the J gene end by 3 bases; junction bases not matched to a gene: 7. Germline lookup yields CDR1 MNHEY and CDR2 SMNVEV (reference sequence).

This clonotype was seen a handful of times. The rearrangement joins TRBV20-1 to TRBJ1-5; TRBD1 matches at 9 bases. CDR1 and CDR2 (germline): DFQATT, SNEGSKA (reference sequence). V dropped 4 bases and J dropped 4; count of bases not matched to a gene: 8. The CDR3 runs 15 residues. The CDR3 spells CSATSGQGSNQPQHF. CDR3 DNA sequence: TGCAGTGCTACTTCTGGACAGGGGTCGAATCAGCCCCAGCATTTT.

This clonotype was detected many times. The chain joins TRBV12-3 or TRBV12-4 to TRBJ2-1; a possible D gene is TRBD2 (5 bases). Between the trimmed V and J ends, which lost 6 bases and 5 bases, there was a span of 11 bases. CDR3 length equals 13 residues. CDR3 nucleotide sequence: TGTGCCAGCAGGCTGAGCGGCGACAATGAGCAGTTCTTC. Translating gives CASRLSGDNEQFF.

The genes are TRBV7-9 and TRBJ1-1; D uncertain. Trimming took off 3 bases at V and 11 bases at J, with 13 bases between the two ends. CDR1 SEHNR and CDR2 FQNEAQ come from the germline V gene (reference sequence). CDR3 length: 12 residues. Written as DNA, the CDR3 is TGTGCCAGCAGCTTCAAGGATTTTGAGGCTTTCTTT. Its protein product is CASSFKDFEAFF. Drawing the rest from reference TRBV7-9 and TRBJ1-1, the complete variable domain is DTGVSQNPRHKITKRGQNVTFRCDPISEHNRLYWYRQTLGQGPEFLTYFQNEAQLEKSRLLSDRFSAERPKGSFSTLEIQRTEQGDSAMYLCASSFKDFEAFFGQGTRLTVV.

V is TRBV20-1 and J is TRBJ2-7, with D hard to call. Germline V gene lookup returns CDR1 DFQATT and CDR2 SNEGSKA (reference sequence). The V gene lost 2 bases and the J gene lost 0 bases, with 14 bases spanning the gap. This CDR3 contains 15 residues. This CDR3 is CSARRVVTDSYEQYF. CDR3 DNA sequence: TGCAGTGCTAGAAGGGTGGTGACCGACTCCTACGAGCAGTACTTC.

At least ten counts were recorded for this clonotype. This chain uses TRBV19 with TRBJ1-1; D unresolved. Germline V gene sequence: CDR1 LNHDA, CDR2 SQIVND (reference sequence). The CDR3 contains 17 residues. V lost 3 bases and J 0 bases, leaving 17 bases between the germline ends. The CDR3 sequence is CASSMAGPTVLNTEAFF. CDR3 sequence (DNA): TGTGCCAGTAGTATGGCCGGCCCCACAGTGCTGAACACTGAAGCTTTCTTT.

At least ten counts were recorded for this clonotype. The chain carries TRBV20-1 and TRBJ2-2, with 7 bases fitting TRBD2. Losses at the gene ends were 3 bases for V and 3 bases for J; bases not matched to a gene: 7. Germline assignment: CDR1 DFQATT and CDR2 SNEGSKA (reference sequence). The CDR3 loop spans 15 amino acids. CDR3 nucleotides: TGCAGTGCTAGGGCAGCGGGACGGTACACCGGGGAGCTGTTTTTT. This translates into CSARAAGRYTGELFF.

V usage is TRBV18 and J usage is TRBJ1-1, with D maybe TRBD1 (5 bases). CDR3 length: 15 amino acids. The V end lost 3 bases, the J end lost 7 bases, and 18 bases lay between the germline ends. Germline V gene lookup returns CDR1 KGHSH and CDR2 LQKENI. CDR3 protein: CASSPGATEPVEAFF. The CDR3 bases are TGTGCCAGCTCACCCGGGGCGACAGAGCCTGTTGAAGCTTTCTTT.

This clonotype was counted ten times or more. The chain is built from TRBV7-6 and TRBJ1-1, with TRBD1 identical over 7 bases. Germline assignment: CDR1 SGHVS and CDR2 FNYEAQ. The CDR3 has 15 residues. V was pared by 1 base and J by 5 bases, with 7 bases of the junction left unmatched. CDR3 residues: CASSLEGDRATEAFF. Written as DNA, the CDR3 is TGTGCCAGCAGCTTAGAGGGAGACAGGGCTACTGAAGCTTTCTTT.

The sample holds many counts of this clonotype. The chain couples TRBV7-9 to TRBJ2-7, with D perhaps matching TRBD1 (6 bases). Germline assignment: CDR1 SEHNR and CDR2 FQNEAQ (reference sequence). The CDR3 totals 15 residues. The V gene lost 2 bases and the J gene lost 3 bases, with 14 bases spanning the gap. The CDR3 sequence: CASSLYDTGIYEQYF. As DNA, the CDR3 is TGTGCCAGCAGCTTATACGATACAGGGATCTACGAGCAGTACTTC. Looking up the rest from reference TRBV7-9 and TRBJ2-7 gives the full variable domain: DTGVSQNPRHKITKRGQNVTFRCDPISEHNRLYWYRQTLGQGPEFLTYFQNEAQLEKSRLLSDRFSAERPKGSFSTLEIQRTEQGDSAMYLCASSLYDTGIYEQYFGPGTRLTVT.

This clonotype was counted between two and nine times. The genes are TRBV11-3 and TRBJ2-4, with unresolved D. CDR3 length: 16 residues. V was pared by 5 bases and J by 1 base, with 15 bases between. Germline-derived CDR1 and CDR2 are SGHNT and YENEEA. The CDR3 region has the DNA TGTGCCAGCAGCCACGTTTACCTGGAGGCCAAAAACATTCAGTACTTC. This gives the protein CASSHVYLEAKNIQYF. Complete variable domain (other parts from reference TRBV11-3 and TRBJ2-4): EAGVVQSPRYKIIEKKQPVAFWCNPISGHNTLYWYLQNLGQGPELLIRYENEEAVDDSQLPKDRFSAERLKGVDSTLKIQPAELGDSAVYLCASSHVYLEAKNIQYFGAGTRLSVL.

This clonotype was counted many times. This chain joins TRBV20-1 and TRBJ1-1; perhaps TRBD1 as D (5 bases). CDR3 length: 15 residues. V shed 3 bases and J shed 2 bases, with 16 bases lying between them. CDR1 and CDR2 from the germline V gene are DFQATT and SNEGSKA (reference sequence). This CDR3 reads CSASPASGLNTEAFF. The CDR3 DNA reads TGCAGTGCTAGCCCGGCGTCAGGGCTTAACACTGAAGCTTTCTTT.

The V gene is TRBV6-5, the J gene TRBJ2-5, with D perhaps being TRBD1 or TRBD2 (7 bases each). CDR1 is MNHEY and CDR2 is SVGAGI in the germline V gene. The CDR3 extends over 14 amino acids. V was clipped by 2 bases and J by 4 bases, with 11 bases between them. CDR3 in DNA: TGTGCCAGCAGTTACCCAGGGGGGGGAGAGACCCAGTACTTC. Encoded protein: CASSYPGGGETQYF.

This clonotype was picked up many times. CDR3 loop: CASSLALVAGGDGYTF. The CDR3 region has the DNA TGTGCCAGCAGCTTAGCGCTCGTGGCGGGGGGCGATGGCTACACCTTC. The V gene is TRBV7-9, the J gene TRBJ1-2, with a possible D match to TRBD1 (6 bases). V dropped 0 bases and J dropped 6 bases, with 17 bases sitting between them. The CDR3 has 16 amino acids. Looked up from germline, CDR1 is SEHNR and CDR2 is FQNEAQ (reference sequence).

This clonotype was counted a few times. This sequence joins TRBV12-3 or TRBV12-4 and TRBJ2-3; the match to TRBD1 covers 8 bases. The CDR3 is 14 amino acids. Trimming cost V 6 bases and J 2 bases; bases outside gene matches: 4. The CDR3, as DNA: TGTGCCAGCAGCCGACAGGGGCTCACAGATACGCAGTATTTT. Its translation: CASSRQGLTDTQYF.

This clonotype was detected ten times or more. V gene TRBV29-1 combines with J gene TRBJ2-3, with 8 bases that match TRBD2. Per germline, CDR1 SQVTM and CDR2 ANQGSEA. The trim removed 3 bases at V and 0 bases at J, leaving 8 bases unmatched. The CDR3 totals 16 residues. The CDR3 DNA follows: TGCAGCGTTGACCTCTCCGGGACTAGAAGCACAGATACGCAGTATTTT. It specifies CSVDLSGTRSTDTQYF.

This clonotype was detected many times. The V call is TRBV19, the J call TRBJ2-5; 11 bases line up with TRBD1. The CDR3 has 16 residues. V shed 6 bases, J shed 2 bases, and the junction held 8 bases outside the gene matches. CDR1 LNHDA and CDR2 SQIVND come from the germline V gene (reference sequence). This chain's CDR3 is CASSPGQGADQETQYF. For the CDR3, the DNA is TGTGCCAGTAGCCCAGGACAGGGGGCGGATCAAGAGACCCAGTACTTC.

This clonotype was seen ten or more times. This sequence joins TRBV12-3 or TRBV12-4 and TRBJ1-5; D is undetermined. V gave up 0 bases and J gave up 1 base, with 4 bases separating them. The CDR3 is 14 amino acids. Written as DNA, the CDR3 is TGTGCCAGCAGTTTAGCAGCGAGCAATCAGCCCCAGCATTTT. As protein: CASSLAASNQPQHF.

This clonotype was seen a handful of times. The chain's CDR3 is CASSLQGQISPLHF. The CDR3, as DNA: TGTGCCAGCAGCTTGCAGGGACAGATTTCACCCCTCCACTTT. The rearrangement uses TRBV11-2 and TRBJ1-6; 7 nucleotides align to TRBD1. CDR1 is SGHAT, CDR2 FQNNGV, per germline. V gave up 3 bases and J gave up 9 bases; unmatched junction bases: 5. The CDR3 spans 14 residues.

This chain joins TRBV29-1 and TRBJ2-7; 12 bases align to TRBD1. The germline V gene encodes CDR1 SQVTM and CDR2 ANQGSEA. The V segment lost 6 bases and the J segment 6 bases; nucleotides outside the gene matches: 9. The CDR3 totals 14 residues. The CDR3 region is CSVAGTGGLREQYF. The CDR3, as DNA: TGCAGCGTAGCCGGGACAGGGGGCTTGCGCGAGCAGTACTTC.

This chain uses TRBV11-3 with TRBJ2-1, with 9 bases fitting TRBD2. J was trimmed by 0 bases and V by 6 bases; bases with no gene match: 6. The CDR3 loop spans 16 amino acids. CDR1 is SGHNT and CDR2 is YENEEA in the germline V gene. For the CDR3, the DNA is TGTGCCAGCAGATCGAGCGGGGGGCCCTCCTACAATGAGCAGTTCTTC. Translation gives CASRSSGGPSYNEQFF.

This clonotype was counted many times. The V gene is TRBV6-6, the J gene TRBJ1-2; no clear D gene. V lost 6 bases and J 1 base, leaving 9 bases between the germline ends. In germline, CDR1 is MNHNY, CDR2 SVGAGI (reference sequence). CDR3 length: 13 amino acids. CDR3 region: CASRGTDNYGYTF. CDR3 sequence (DNA): TGTGCCAGCAGAGGCACAGATAACTATGGCTACACCTTC.

The rearrangement joins TRBV28 to TRBJ2-2; D is perhaps TRBD1 (6 bases). V was trimmed by 8 bases and J by 1 base, leaving 11 bases between them. The CDR3 spans 14 residues. Germline loops: CDR1 MDHEN, CDR2 SYDVKM. CDR3 region: CASSIGGNTGELFF. The CDR3 DNA sequence: TGTGCCAGCTCAATAGGGGGGAACACCGGGGAGCTGTTTTTT.

This clonotype appeared many times. The CDR3 protein is CASSLQLSGANVLTF. The CDR3 region has the DNA TGTGCCAGCAGTCTACAGCTCTCTGGGGCCAACGTCCTGACTTTC. This chain connects TRBV7-9 to TRBJ2-6; no reliable D call. Trimming stripped 6 bases from V and 0 bases from J, with 9 bases between. Germline V gene sequence: CDR1 SEHNR, CDR2 FQNEAQ (reference sequence). The CDR3 runs to 15 residues.

The chain has TRBV5-1 and TRBJ1-3, with D possibly being TRBD1 (5 bases). The CDR3 is made up of 14 amino acids. The germline V gene has CDR1 SGHRS and CDR2 YFSETQ. V was shortened by 0 bases and J by 6 bases, with 10 bases between the two germline ends. In nucleotides, the CDR3 is TGCGCCAGCAGCTTGGACAGGCACGAAAACACCATATATTTT. It encodes CASSLDRHENTIYF.

By proportion, this clonotype is medium-sized. The V and J genes are TRBV6-2 or TRBV6-3 and TRBJ2-1; no clear D gene. Between the trimmed V and J ends, which lost 2 bases and 9 bases, there was a span of 8 bases. The germline V gene has CDR1 MNHEY and CDR2 SVGEGT. This CDR3 has 12 amino acids. The DNA of the CDR3 is TGTGCCAGCAGTTACGGGCATTCTGAGCAGTTCTTC. It yields the protein CASSYGHSEQFF.

Many counts were recorded for this clonotype. The V gene is TRBV18, the J gene TRBJ2-1; D not resolved. The CDR3 covers 14 residues. Germline CDR1 and CDR2: KGHSH and LQKENI. Trimming left V 4 bases short and J 6 bases short, with 13 bases between. CDR3 sequence (DNA): TGTGCCAGCTCACAGTCTGGGAAATTCAATGAGCAGTTCTTC. This gives the protein CASSQSGKFNEQFF.

This clonotype has at least ten counts. The chain has TRBV19 and TRBJ2-3; D is perhaps TRBD2 (5 bases). This CDR3 region has 13 residues. Germline lookup yields CDR1 LNHDA and CDR2 SQIVND (reference sequence). Trimming cost V 3 bases and J 6 bases, with 10 bases left between them. CDR3 protein: CASSIGTGDTQYF. The CDR3 region has the DNA TGTGCCAGTAGTATTGGTACGGGGGATACGCAGTATTTT.

This clonotype was recorded many times. This sequence joins TRBV5-1 and TRBJ1-6; D may be TRBD1 (5 bases). V gave up 3 bases and J gave up 2 bases, with 12 bases separating them. Germline V CDR1 and CDR2: SGHRS, YFSETQ. The CDR3 spans 16 residues. CDR3 nucleotides: TGCGCCAGCAGCTCCCAAGGGGACGCCTATAATTCACCCCTCCACTTT. The encoded protein is CASSSQGDAYNSPLHF.